This T cell receptor beta chain appears in the sequencing data of a study of blood T cell repertoires in COVID-19. Study-level information: Both acute and convalescent COVID-19 samples were obtained from the United States, Italy and Spain. Nucleic acid was either cDNA or gDNA, and it came from T cells, B-cell-depleted T cells, or PBMCs.

Germline V gene lookup returns CDR1 DFQATT and CDR2 SNEGSKA (reference sequence). The CDR3 consists of 9 residues. Authors' processing steps: For nucleated cells, counts were estimated from reference gene primer amplification. Libraries were prepared by immunoSEQ multiplex PCR; TCRdb keeps only in-frame clonotypes and omits some of them. That table gives V, J and clone size, and the DNA gave D and trimming. Of around 29,000 clones in the sample, approximately 92% were seen once. The V call is TRBV20-1, the J call TRBJ1-2; D is ambiguous. This receptor was obtained from a man between 60 and 70 years old with acute or convalescent COVID-19. The specimen sequenced was peripheral blood. DNA of the CDR3: TGCGGCGCGGGCCATGGCTACACCTTC. Translating gives CGAGHGYTF.